Presented here are 5 T cell receptor beta chains from one specimen sequenced in a study of cytomegalovirus exposure and HLA in healthy donors. The PCR employed 60 Vbeta primers together with 13 Jbeta primers. Here immunoSEQ multiplex PCR was the method, and the copy in TCRdb shows in-frame clones only, minus some. Seen here are around 120,000 clones, around 72% observed once, and the top ten hold roughly 1.9%. Sample: PBMCs. Receptors were obtained from a woman aged 40 to 50 in good health and CMV-seronegative.

The CDR3 region has the DNA TGTGCCAGCACCCTCCCCAGCTCCTACGAGCAGTACTTC. This sequence encodes CASTLPSSYEQYF. The rearrangement links TRBV2 to TRBJ2-7; unclear D gene. Germline lookup yields CDR1 SNHLY and CDR2 FYNNEI. The germline V and J ends were trimmed by 7 bases and 0 bases, with 10 bases remaining between them. The CDR3 has 13 residues.

The V call is TRBV5-4, the J call TRBJ1-2; TRBD1 agrees at 12 bases. The CDR3 is 18 amino acids. Per germline, CDR1 SGHNT and CDR2 YYREEE (reference sequence). Unmatched junction bases numbered 13, after V lost 5 bases and J lost 2 bases. The chain's CDR3 is CASRLGTGGAASNYGYTF. The CDR3 DNA follows: TGTGCCAGCAGACTCGGGACAGGGGGCGCCGCATCCAACTATGGCTACACCTTC. Full variable domain (remainder filled in from reference TRBV5-4 and TRBJ1-2): ETGVTQSPTHLIKTRGQQVTLRCSSQSGHNTVSWYQQALGQGPQFIFQYYREEENGRGNFPPRFSGLQFPNYSSELNVNALELDDSALYLCASRLGTGGAASNYGYTFGSGTRLTVV.

In regard to this clone: Germline and junction disagree at one end, which may indicate a read error. This sequence joins TRBV10-2 and TRBJ2-4; 8 positions agree with TRBD1. Germline assignment: CDR1 WSHSY and CDR2 SAAADI. The CDR3 is 15 amino acids. The CDR3 protein is CASSDRGRRGNSQYF. The CDR3 DNA is TGCGCCAGCAGTGACAGGGGGCGAAGGGGAAACAGTCAGTACTTC.

This clone was counted only a few times. The chain recombines TRBV28 with TRBJ1-1; 8 bases match TRBD1. Germline lookup yields CDR1 MDHEN and CDR2 SYDVKM. J gave up 4 bases and V 5 bases, and 3 bases lay outside the gene matches. The CDR3 consists of 13 residues. The CDR3 loop reads CASSVTGGTEAFF. The CDR3 DNA sequence: TGTGCCAGCAGTGTTACAGGGGGCACTGAAGCTTTCTTT.

This clone appeared a few times. The chain combines TRBV28 with TRBJ2-2, with 8 nucleotides matching TRBD1. CDR3 length: 15 residues. The germline V gene encodes CDR1 MDHEN and CDR2 SYDVKM. The ends lost 6 bases at V and 3 bases at J; junction bases unmatched: 6. In DNA, the CDR3 is TGTGCCAGCAGCTCTAGGACAGGGTACACCGGGGAGCTGTTTTTT. Encoded protein: CASSSRTGYTGELFF. Variable domain in full (rest from reference TRBV28 and TRBJ2-2): DVKVTQSSRYLVKRTGEKVFLECVQDMDHENMFWYRQDPGLGLRLIYFSYDVKMKEKGDIPEGYSVSREKKERFSLILESASTNQTSMYLCASSSRTGYTGELFFGEGSRLTVL.